This passage covers 9 T cell receptor beta chains from one sample sequenced in a study of control samples from healthy donors and cancer patients. The data were produced by immunoSEQ multiplex PCR, yet TCRdb's version contains in-frame clones alone and is incomplete. The table lists 150,000 or so clones, approximately 92% of them singletons. Specimen: blood. The source is a man aged 35 to 55 in good health.

The chain joins TRBV7-2 to TRBJ2-2, with TRBD2 matching 11 bases. The CDR3 loop spans 16 amino acids. J gave up 8 bases and V 5 bases, and 10 bases lay outside the gene matches. From germline, CDR1 is SGHTA and CDR2 FQGNSA. The CDR3 bases are TGTGCCAGCAGCCCCTCTCGGACTAGCGGGCTGGGGGAGCTGTTTTTT. It encodes CASSPSRTSGLGELFF.

The rearrangement joins TRBV3-1 (or the pseudogene TRBV3-2) to TRBJ2-1; 12 bases match TRBD2. Germline values: CDR1 LGHDT, CDR2 YNNKEL (reference sequence). Trimming cost V 4 bases and J 14 bases; bases outside gene matches: 12. This CDR3 is built from 15 residues. Written as DNA, the CDR3 is TGTGCCAGCAGCCCCAACAGAGGGACTAGCGGGTGGGAGTTCTTC. Protein sequence: CASSPNRGTSGWEFF.

The chain combines TRBV9 with TRBJ2-1; D gene ambiguous. The V gene's germline CDR1 is SGDLS and CDR2 YYNGEE. The CDR3 sequence is 14 residues long. V lost 3 bases and J 3 bases, leaving 10 bases between the germline ends. The DNA of the CDR3 is TGTGCCAGCAGCGCACAGACGAACTACAATGAGCAGTTCTTC. The encoded protein is CASSAQTNYNEQFF.

The J gene is TRBJ1-2, the V gene TRBV28; TRBD1 matches 7 bases. Trimming took 7 bases from V and 8 from J; bases not matched to a gene: 16. This CDR3 contains 15 residues. Germline CDR1 MDHEN, CDR2 SYDVKM. The CDR3 is CASTPRIYRGGGYTF. CDR3 coding DNA: TGTGCCAGCACCCCGAGGATTTACAGGGGTGGAGGCTACACCTTC.

The chain couples TRBV24-1 to TRBJ1-2; D uncertain. Germline CDR1 and CDR2: KGHDR and SFDVKD. V shed 7 bases and J shed 2 bases, with 22 bases lying between them. This CDR3 spans 17 amino acids. The CDR3 protein is CATRKTSAVRLNYGYTF. CDR3 nucleotide sequence: TGTGCCACCAGAAAAACCTCCGCAGTGAGACTAAACTATGGCTACACCTTC.

This chain links TRBV24-1 with TRBJ2-5; 8 nucleotides align to TRBD2. The germline V gene encodes CDR1 KGHDR and CDR2 SFDVKD. V was pared by 7 bases and J by 3 bases, with 9 bases of the junction left unmatched. The CDR3 has 15 amino acids. The DNA for the CDR3 is TGTGCCACCAGCCGGGCGGGGGGCGGAGAAGAGACCCAGTACTTC. Protein: CATSRAGGGEETQYF.

The chain combines TRBV10-3 with TRBJ1-1; D is possibly TRBD1 (6 bases). Trimming pared 0 bases from V and 1 base from J, leaving 12 bases between. This CDR3 has 16 residues. The germline CDR1 and CDR2 sequences are ENHRY and SYGVKD. For the CDR3, the DNA is TGTGCCATCAGTGAGTCGACAGGCCTCACGAACACTGAAGCTTTCTTT. Its translation: CAISESTGLTNTEAFF.

The chain carries TRBV6-6 and TRBJ2-3, with D perhaps matching TRBD2 (6 bases). The CDR3 contains 13 residues. Trimming cost V 6 bases and J 8 bases, with 15 bases left between them. Germline V gene data show CDR1 as MNHNY and CDR2 as SVGAGI (reference sequence). CDR3 nucleotide sequence: TGTGCCAGCAGCCCAAACGGGGGAGGTACGCAGTATTTT. Translating it yields CASSPNGGGTQYF.

V is TRBV23-1 and J is TRBJ1-5, with TRBD1 matching 7 bases. TRBV23-1 falls under the ORF class, with uncertain function. CDR3 length: 15 residues. V was pared by 2 bases and J by 6 bases, with 7 bases of the junction left unmatched. CDR3 nucleotide sequence: TGCGCCAGCAGTCAAGCCAGGGGGAGTAGTCAGCCCCAGCATTTT. It yields the protein CASSQARGSSQPQHF.